This TCR beta chain was profiled in a study of blood T cell repertoires in COVID-19. Across the study: The samples span acute and convalescent COVID-19 from the United States, Italy and Spain.

The CDR3 is 15 residues long. CDR1 is LNHDA and CDR2 is SQIVND in the germline V gene (reference sequence). V lost 4 bases and J lost 4, with 16 bases in between. This clone was seen more than once but under ten times. As processed by the authors: Amplification of reference gene primers provided the estimated nucleated cell counts. Repertoires were generated with immunoSEQ multiplex PCR, while TCRdb's copy carries only in-frame clones and drops some. The D gene and trimming were derived from the DNA, and the V and J assignments and clone size from that table. Of around 210,000 clones in the sample, roughly 90% are singletons; the top ten hold more than 0.7%.

The rearrangement joins TRBV19 to TRBJ1-1, with a weak D call TRBD1 (6 bases). This TCR was sampled from a woman between 70 and 85 years old with acute or convalescent COVID-19. The sequenced material came from peripheral blood. The CDR3 loop reads CASSTLVGAITEAFF. The CDR3 DNA follows: TGTGCCAGTAGTACCTTGGTGGGGGCGATCACTGAAGCTTTCTTT.